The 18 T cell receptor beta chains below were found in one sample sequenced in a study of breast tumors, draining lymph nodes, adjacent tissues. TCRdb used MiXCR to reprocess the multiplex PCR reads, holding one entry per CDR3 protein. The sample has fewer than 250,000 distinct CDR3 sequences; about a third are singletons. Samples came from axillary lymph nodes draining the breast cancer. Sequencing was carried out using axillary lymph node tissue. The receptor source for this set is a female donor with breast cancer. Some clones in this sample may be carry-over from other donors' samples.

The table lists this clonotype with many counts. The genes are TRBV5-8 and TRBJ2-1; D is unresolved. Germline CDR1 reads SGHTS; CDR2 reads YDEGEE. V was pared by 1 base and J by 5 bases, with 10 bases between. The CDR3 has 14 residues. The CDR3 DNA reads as TGTGCCAGCAGCTTGCCGAATTCGGACAATGAGCAGTTCTTC. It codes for CASSLPNSDNEQFF.

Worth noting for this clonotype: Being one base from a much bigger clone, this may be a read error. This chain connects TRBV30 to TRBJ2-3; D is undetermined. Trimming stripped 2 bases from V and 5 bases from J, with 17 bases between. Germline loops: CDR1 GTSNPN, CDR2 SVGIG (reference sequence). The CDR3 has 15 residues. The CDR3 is CAWSQNSRSRDTQYF. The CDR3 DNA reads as TGTGCCTGGAGTCAGAATAGTAGGAGTCGAGATACGCAGTATTTT.

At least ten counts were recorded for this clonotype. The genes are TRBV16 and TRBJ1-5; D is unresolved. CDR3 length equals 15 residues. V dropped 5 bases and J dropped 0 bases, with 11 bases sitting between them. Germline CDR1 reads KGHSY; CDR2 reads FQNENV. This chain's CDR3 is CASSYNVYSNQPQHF. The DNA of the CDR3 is TGTGCCAGCAGCTATAACGTTTATAGCAATCAGCCCCAGCATTTT.

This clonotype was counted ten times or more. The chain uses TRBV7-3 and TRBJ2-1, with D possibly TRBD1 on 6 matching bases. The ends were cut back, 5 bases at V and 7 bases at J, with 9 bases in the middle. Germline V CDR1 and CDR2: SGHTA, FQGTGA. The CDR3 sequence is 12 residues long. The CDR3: CASSTQGNEQFF. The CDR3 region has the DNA TGTGCCAGCAGCACACAGGGTAATGAGCAGTTCTTC.

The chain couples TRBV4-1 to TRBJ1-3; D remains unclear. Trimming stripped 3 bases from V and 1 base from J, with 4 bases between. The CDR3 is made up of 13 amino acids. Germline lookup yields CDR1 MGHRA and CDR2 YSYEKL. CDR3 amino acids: CASSHGSGNTIYF. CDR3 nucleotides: TGCGCCAGCAGCCACGGTTCTGGAAACACCATATATTTT.

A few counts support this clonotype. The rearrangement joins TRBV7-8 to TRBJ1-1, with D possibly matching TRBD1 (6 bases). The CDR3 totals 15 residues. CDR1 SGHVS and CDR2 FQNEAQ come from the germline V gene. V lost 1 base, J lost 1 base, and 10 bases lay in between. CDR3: CASSLVGGANTEAFF. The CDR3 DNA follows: TGTGCCAGCAGCTTAGTGGGGGGCGCGAACACTGAAGCTTTCTTT.

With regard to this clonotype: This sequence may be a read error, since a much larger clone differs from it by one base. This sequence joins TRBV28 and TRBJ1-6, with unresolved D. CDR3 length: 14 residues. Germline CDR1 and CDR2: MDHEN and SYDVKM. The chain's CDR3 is CASSFRLKETPLRF. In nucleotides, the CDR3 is TGTGCCAGCAGTTTCCGACTGAAAGAGACACCCCTCCGCTTT.

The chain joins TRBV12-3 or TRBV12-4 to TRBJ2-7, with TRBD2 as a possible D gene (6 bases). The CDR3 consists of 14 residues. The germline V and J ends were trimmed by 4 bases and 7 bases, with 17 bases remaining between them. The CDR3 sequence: CASSSGKAGWEQYF. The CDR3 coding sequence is TGTGCCAGCAGTTCCGGGAAGGCGGGGTGGGAGCAGTACTTC.

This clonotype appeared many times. The CDR3 sequence: CASSRDRSNEKLFF. The CDR3 DNA reads TGTGCCAGCAGTCGGGACAGGTCAAATGAAAAACTGTTTTTT. The rearrangement joins TRBV6-6 to TRBJ1-4; TRBD1 aligns across 8 bases. The CDR3 has 14 amino acids. CDR1 is MNHNY and CDR2 is SVGAGI in the germline V gene (reference sequence). V trimming: 5 bases; J trimming: 5 bases; junction bases outside the gene matches: 4.

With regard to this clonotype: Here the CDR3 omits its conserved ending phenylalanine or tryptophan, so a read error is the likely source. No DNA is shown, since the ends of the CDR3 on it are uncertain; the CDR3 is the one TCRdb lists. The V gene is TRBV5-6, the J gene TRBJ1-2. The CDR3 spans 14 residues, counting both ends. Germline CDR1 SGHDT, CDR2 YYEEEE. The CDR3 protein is CASSLVAGNYGYAL.

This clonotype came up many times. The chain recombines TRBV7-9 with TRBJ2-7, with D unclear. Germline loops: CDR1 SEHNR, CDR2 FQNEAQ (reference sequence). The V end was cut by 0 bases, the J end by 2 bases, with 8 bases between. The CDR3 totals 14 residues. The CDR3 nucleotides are TGTGCCAGCAGCTTAGCACGCTACCCCTACGAGCAGTACTTC. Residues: CASSLARYPYEQYF. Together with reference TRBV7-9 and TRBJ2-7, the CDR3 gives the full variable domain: DTGVSQNPRHKITKRGQNVTFRCDPISEHNRLYWYRQTLGQGPEFLTYFQNEAQLEKSRLLSDRFSAERPKGSFSTLEIQRTEQGDSAMYLCASSLARYPYEQYFGPGTRLTVT.

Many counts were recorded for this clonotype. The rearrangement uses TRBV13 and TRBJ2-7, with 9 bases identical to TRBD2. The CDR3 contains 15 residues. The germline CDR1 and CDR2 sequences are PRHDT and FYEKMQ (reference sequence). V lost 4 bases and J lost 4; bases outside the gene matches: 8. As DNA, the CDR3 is TGTGCCAGCAGCTCGCTGACTAGCGGTTCTTACGAGCAGTACTTC. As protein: CASSSLTSGSYEQYF.

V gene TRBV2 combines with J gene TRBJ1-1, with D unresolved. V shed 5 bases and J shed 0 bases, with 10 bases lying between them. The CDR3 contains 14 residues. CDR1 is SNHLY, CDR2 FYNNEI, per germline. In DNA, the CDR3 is TGTGCCAGCAGTTCCTCGGACTTGAACACTGAAGCTTTCTTT. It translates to CASSSSDLNTEAFF.

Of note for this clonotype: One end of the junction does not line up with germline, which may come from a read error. The CDR3: CVSSLSQQGFYRSYEQYF. DNA for the CDR3: TGTGTCAGCAGTTTATCTCAGCAGGGTTTTTATCGCTCCTACGAGCAGTACTTC. The chain links TRBV28 to TRBJ2-7; possibly TRBD1 for D (5 bases). Germline CDR1 and CDR2: MDHEN and SYDVKM. CDR3 length equals 18 residues.

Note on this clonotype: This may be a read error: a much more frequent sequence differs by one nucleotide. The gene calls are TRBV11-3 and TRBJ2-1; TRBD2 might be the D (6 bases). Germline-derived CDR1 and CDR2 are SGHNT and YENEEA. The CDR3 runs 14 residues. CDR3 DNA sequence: TGTGCCAGCAGCCGACTAGGCTCCTCCAATGAGCAGTTCTTC. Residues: CASSRLGSSNEQFF.

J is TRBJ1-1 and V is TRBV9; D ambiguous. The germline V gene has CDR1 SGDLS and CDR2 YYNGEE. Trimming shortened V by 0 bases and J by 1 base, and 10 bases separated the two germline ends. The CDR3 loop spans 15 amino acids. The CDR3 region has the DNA TGTGCCAGCAGCGTAGGAGGGATTGGGAACACTGAAGCTTTCTTT. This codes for CASSVGGIGNTEAFF.

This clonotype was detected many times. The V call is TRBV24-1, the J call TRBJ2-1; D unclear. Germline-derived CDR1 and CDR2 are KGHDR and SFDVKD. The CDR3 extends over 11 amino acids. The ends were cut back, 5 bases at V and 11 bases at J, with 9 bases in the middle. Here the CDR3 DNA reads TGTGCCACCAGTGGGGCACCCAAGCAGTTCTTC. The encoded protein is CATSGAPKQFF.

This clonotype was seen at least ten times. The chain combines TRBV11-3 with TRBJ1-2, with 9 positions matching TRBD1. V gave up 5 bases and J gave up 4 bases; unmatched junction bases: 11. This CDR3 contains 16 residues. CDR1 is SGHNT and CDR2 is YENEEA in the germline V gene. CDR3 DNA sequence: TGTGCCAGCAGCCAGCGGGTGGGGACAGGGATCTATGGCTACACCTTC. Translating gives CASSQRVGTGIYGYTF. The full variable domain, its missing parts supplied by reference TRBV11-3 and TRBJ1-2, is EAGVVQSPRYKIIEKKQPVAFWCNPISGHNTLYWYLQNLGQGPELLIRYENEEAVDDSQLPKDRFSAERLKGVDSTLKIQPAELGDSAVYLCASSQRVGTGIYGYTFGSGTRLTVV.